Listed here are 18 T cell receptor beta chains from one sample, sequenced in a study of T cell clonality in common variable immunodeficiency (dated by TCRdb to between 2015 and 2017). The receptor library was made with the immunoSEQ multiplex PCR assay. TCRdb re-hosts the immuneACCESS table, in-frame sequences only. Its copies lack some clones; in the studies checked, an unresolved V gene accounts for under half of them, and the cause for the rest is not known. The table notes about 66,000 clones here, none of them singletons. The ten biggest clones cover around 1.7% of the sample. The sequenced material came from peripheral blood mononuclear cells. These receptors came from a person between 18 and 69 years old in good health.

For this clone: The sequence runs out 3 residues before the end of the CDR3; the remainder is reconstructed from the germline J gene. The rearrangement links TRBV5-4 to TRBJ2-1; D possibly corresponds to TRBD1 (5 bases). The CDR3 runs 15 residues. V lost 2 bases, J lost 5 bases, and 14 bases lay in between. Germline V lookup: CDR1 SGHNT, CDR2 YYREEE (reference sequence). This CDR3 reads CASSLPRAHHNEQFF. Incomplete CDR3 DNA: TGTGCCAGCAGCTTACCCAGGGCACATCACAATGAG.

The sample holds many counts of this clone. The read ends 3 residues early relative to the CDR3; the germline J gene fills the gap. The chain uses TRBV27 and TRBJ1-1, with D perhaps TRBD1 (6 bases). Germline CDR1 MNHEY, CDR2 SMNVEV (reference sequence). V lost 5 bases, J lost 2 bases, and 12 bases lay in between. The CDR3 is 14 amino acids. The DNA read from the CDR3 is TGTGCCAGCAGTACACTGACAGGAAACACTGAA. This sequence encodes CASSTLTGNTE. The full CDR3 sequence reads CASSTLTGNTEAFF.

At least ten counts were recorded for this clone. The read terminates 3 residues ahead of where the CDR3 ends, so the germline J gene completes it. The V call is TRBV5-1, the J call TRBJ2-3; D is possibly TRBD2 (5 bases). The CDR3 extends over 11 amino acids. With 5 bases removed from V and 4 bases from J, the gap between germline ends came to 5 bases. CDR1 SGHRS and CDR2 YFSETQ come from the germline V gene. CDR3 bases read: TGCGCCAGCAGACTAGCAGATACG. Amino acids: CASRLADT. The entire CDR3 protein reads CASRLADTQYF.

At least ten counts were recorded for this clone. The CDR3 extends 3 residues past the end of the read, so its final part is completed from the germline J gene. The V and J genes are TRBV5-1 and TRBJ2-2; 10 nucleotides line up with TRBD2. V was clipped by 0 bases and J by 5 bases; unmatched bases: 10. Germline CDR1 and CDR2: SGHRS and YFSETQ. CDR3 length equals 18 residues. Incomplete CDR3 DNA: TGCGCCAGCAGCTTGGTCATAGCGGGAGGCGCATGGACCGGGGAG. Encoded protein: CASSLVIAGGAWTGE. The whole CDR3 reads CASSLVIAGGAWTGELFF.

This clone was found many times. The read is 3 residues too short to cover the CDR3 end, so that end is filled in from the germline J gene. The chain combines TRBV27 with TRBJ2-1; TRBD1 is a possible D gene (6 bases). CDR1 is MNHEY and CDR2 is SMNVEV in the germline V gene (reference sequence). This CDR3 region has 15 residues. With 7 bases removed from V and 0 bases from J, the gap between germline ends came to 13 bases. This chain's CDR3 is CASTPVQGSYNEQFF. The covered CDR3 bases are TGTGCCAGCACCCCTGTACAGGGCTCCTACAATGAG.

This clone was detected many times. The read stops 3 residues short of the end of the CDR3; the missing end is completed from the germline J gene. This sequence joins TRBV23-1 and TRBJ1-2; D may be TRBD1 (5 bases). TRBV23-1 carries the ORF label, with uncertain function. The V and J ends lost 1 base and 3 bases respectively, with 18 bases between them. This CDR3 has 17 amino acids. The CDR3 sequence: CASSQWSRTPEHYGYTF. CDR3 DNA (partial): TGCGCCAGCAGTCAATGGTCAAGGACACCGGAACACTATGGC.

This clone was seen many times. The read terminates 3 residues ahead of where the CDR3 ends, so the germline J gene completes it. V usage is TRBV5-4 and J usage is TRBJ2-5, with 8 bases matching TRBD1. J was trimmed by 5 bases and V by 3 bases; bases with no gene match: 6. Germline V gives CDR1 SGHNT, CDR2 YYREEE (reference sequence). CDR3 size: 14 residues. CDR3 sequence reads: CASSSQGASETQYF. Partial CDR3 DNA: TGTGCCAGCAGCTCCCAGGGGGCCTCTGAGACC.

Ten or more counts support this clone. The read ends 3 residues shy of where the CDR3 ends; the end is completed using the germline J gene. V and J are TRBV20-1 and TRBJ2-5; TRBD2 matches at 7 bases. The V segment lost 3 bases and the J segment 5 bases; nucleotides outside the gene matches: 6. The CDR3 is 13 amino acids. Germline loops: CDR1 DFQATT, CDR2 SNEGSKA (reference sequence). CDR3 amino acids: CSASFREGETQYF. CDR3 DNA (partial): TGCAGTGCTAGCTTCAGGGAGGGGGAGACC.

This clone has a count of ten or more. With the read ending 3 residues before the CDR3 end, the germline J gene is used to fill in that end. The V call is TRBV20-1, the J call TRBJ1-5; no clear D gene. Trimming took off 6 bases at V and 6 bases at J, with 15 bases between the two ends. The CDR3 has 13 residues. The germline CDR1 and CDR2 sequences are DFQATT and SNEGSKA (reference sequence). CDR3 residues: CSAGSGESQPQHF. The covered CDR3 bases are TGCAGTGCAGGGTCCGGGGAAAGTCAGCCC.

This clone has a handful of counts. Coverage ceases 3 residues before the CDR3 finishes, and the germline J gene fills in the end. The chain links TRBV5-1 to TRBJ2-7, with 9 bases matching TRBD2. Germline CDR1 is SGHRS and CDR2 is YFSETQ. This CDR3 is built from 14 residues. The V gene end was trimmed by 3 bases and the J gene end by 1 base; junction bases not matched to a gene: 2. The part of the CDR3 DNA that was read is TGCGCCAGCAGCTCGACTAGCGGTTCCTACGAG. This sequence encodes CASSSTSGSYE. The full CDR3 reads CASSSTSGSYEQYF.

This clone came up a few times. From the germline J gene comes the end of the CDR3, since the read stops 3 residues before it. This chain joins TRBV11-2 and TRBJ2-3; tentative D call: TRBD2 (6 bases). This CDR3 contains 14 residues. The V end was cut by 2 bases, the J end by 8 bases, with 14 bases between. Germline assignment: CDR1 SGHAT and CDR2 FQNNGV. The CDR3: CASSLTRGSSTQYF. CDR3 DNA (partial): TGTGCCAGCAGCTTAACACGGGGGTCGAGTACG.

This clone was counted at least ten times. Sequencing ends 3 residues short of the CDR3 end; the germline J gene provides the rest. This chain uses TRBV5-1 with TRBJ2-5; D not resolved. Trimming pared 5 bases from V and 0 bases from J, leaving 5 bases between. CDR3 length equals 12 residues. From germline, CDR1 is SGHRS and CDR2 YFSETQ. The CDR3 DNA, read in part, is TGCGCCAGCAGTAACTACCAAGAGACC. It specifies CASSNYQET. The complete CDR3 reads CASSNYQETQYF.

This clone showed up many times. From the germline J gene comes the end of the CDR3, since the read stops 3 residues before it. The rearrangement links TRBV5-1 to TRBJ2-3; weak D call: TRBD2 (6 bases). The V gene's germline CDR1 is SGHRS and CDR2 YFSETQ. V was pared by 0 bases and J by 1 base, with 9 bases between. The length of the CDR3 is 15 residues. CDR3 sequence reads: CASSLEPSGTDTQYF. CDR3 bases read: TGCGCCAGCAGCTTGGAGCCTAGCGGCACAGATACG.

On this clone: The DNA ends 3 residues before the CDR3 does, and the rest of the CDR3 is filled in from the germline J gene. J is TRBJ2-7 and V is TRBV30; 8 bases fit TRBD1. J gave up 2 bases and V 5 bases, and 2 bases lay outside the gene matches. Germline-derived CDR1 and CDR2 are GTSNPN and SVGIG (reference sequence). CDR3 length equals 12 residues. CDR3 loop: CAWGTGAYEQYF. The part of the CDR3 DNA that was read is TGTGCCTGGGGGACAGGAGCCTACGAG. Full variable domain (outside the CDR3, taken from reference TRBV30 and TRBJ2-7): SQTIHQWPATLVQPVGSPLSLECTVEGTSNPNLYWYRQAAGRGLQLLFYSVGIGQISSEVPQNLSASRPQDRQFILSSKKLLLSDSGFYLCAWGTGAYEQYFGPGTRLTVT.

This clone was seen at least ten times. The read falls 3 residues short of the CDR3 end, and the missing part is taken from the germline J gene. The chain employs TRBV6-1 and TRBJ2-2; D remains ambiguous. Germline V lookup: CDR1 MNHNS, CDR2 SASEGT. V lost 2 bases to trimming and J lost 10 bases, with 5 bases between them. This CDR3 is built from 11 residues. The part of the CDR3 DNA that was read is TGTGCCAGCAGTGAATTCGTGGAG. Translated: CASSEFVE. The CDR3, in full, reads CASSEFVELFF.

This clone was detected many times. Coverage ceases 3 residues before the CDR3 finishes, and the germline J gene fills in the end. The chain combines TRBV5-1 with TRBJ2-3; 10 bases align to TRBD2. The V gene's germline CDR1 is SGHRS and CDR2 YFSETQ. The CDR3 is 17 residues long. Trimming took 4 bases from V and 0 from J; bases not matched to a gene: 8. The CDR3 is CASSTGLLAGSTDTQYF. Partial CDR3 DNA: TGCGCCAGCAGCACGGGACTACTAGCGGGAAGCACAGATACG.

There are many counts of this clone. A read error may produce the germline difference seen at one junction end. The CDR3 goes on 3 residues after the read ends, and that part is filled in from the germline J gene. The rearrangement links TRBV7-7 to TRBJ2-1; D remains ambiguous. Germline-derived CDR1 and CDR2 are SSHAT and FNYEAQ (reference sequence). The CDR3 length is 13 residues. The CDR3 sequence: CASSRSALDEQFF. The sequenced part of the CDR3 DNA is TGTGCTAGCAGCAGGAGCGCCCTCGATGAG.

At least ten counts were recorded for this clone. With the read ending 3 residues before the CDR3 end, the germline J gene is used to fill in that end. The chain joins TRBV7-6 to TRBJ2-3; 8 nucleotides agree with TRBD2. CDR3 length: 14 amino acids. The V segment lost 7 bases and the J segment 1 base; nucleotides outside the gene matches: 4. Germline V CDR1 and CDR2: SGHVS, FNYEAQ. The sequenced CDR3 bases are TGTGCCAGCAATGTGCGGGGGGGCACAGATACG. This sequence encodes CASNVRGGTDT. The CDR3 in full is CASNVRGGTDTQYF.